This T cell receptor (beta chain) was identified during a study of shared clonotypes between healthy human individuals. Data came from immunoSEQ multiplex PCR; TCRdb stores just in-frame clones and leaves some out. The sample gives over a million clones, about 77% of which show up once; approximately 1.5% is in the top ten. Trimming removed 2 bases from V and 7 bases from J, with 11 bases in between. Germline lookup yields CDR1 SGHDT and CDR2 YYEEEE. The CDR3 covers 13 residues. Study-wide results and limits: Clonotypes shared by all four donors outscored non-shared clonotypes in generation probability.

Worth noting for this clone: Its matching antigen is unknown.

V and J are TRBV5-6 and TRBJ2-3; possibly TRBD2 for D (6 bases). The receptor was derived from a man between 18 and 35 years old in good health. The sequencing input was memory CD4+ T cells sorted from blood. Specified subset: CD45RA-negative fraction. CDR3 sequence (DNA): TGTGCCAGCAGCTTTCCCGGGAGTTATACGCAGTATTTT. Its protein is CASSFPGSYTQYF.